This entry concerns a single T cell receptor (beta chain). Treatment in this sample: approximately 18 received Ad26.COV2.S at low or high dose, single or two shots; 5 received placebo; per-sample allocation not given. Repertoires come from day 63 after the first vaccine or placebo injection. At a Boston site, the person donating was an adult of 18-55 years. The sample comes from a study of Ad26.COV2.S vaccination and SARS-CoV-2 variants. V was cut by 2 bases and J by 3 bases, with 7 bases left in between. Germline assignment: CDR1 MGHRA and CDR2 YSYEKL. The CDR3 totals 14 residues. TCRdb's copy holds only in-frame clones and misses some; the assay was immunoSEQ multiplex PCR. The sample includes 350,000 to 400,000 clones, about 91% of them seen just once.

The sample in question was peripheral blood, obtained in a trial of Ad26.COV2.S vaccine versus placebo. The receptor was isolated from a person aged 18 to 65 who received the Ad26.COV2.S COVID-19 vaccine or a placebo. The chain uses TRBV4-1 and TRBJ1-4; D remains unclear. CDR3 sequence (DNA): TGCGCCAGCAGCCAACTGACGGCTAATGAAAAACTGTTTTTT. Its protein product is CASSQLTANEKLFF.